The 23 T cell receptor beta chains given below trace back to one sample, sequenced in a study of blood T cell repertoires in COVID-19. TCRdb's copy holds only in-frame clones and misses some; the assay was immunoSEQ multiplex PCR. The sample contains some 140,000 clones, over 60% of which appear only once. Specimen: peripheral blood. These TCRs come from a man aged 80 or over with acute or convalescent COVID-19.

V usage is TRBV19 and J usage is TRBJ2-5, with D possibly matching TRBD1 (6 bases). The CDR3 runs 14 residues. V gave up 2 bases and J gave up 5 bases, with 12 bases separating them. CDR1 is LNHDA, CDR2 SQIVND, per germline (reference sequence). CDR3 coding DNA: TGTGCCAGTAGTATAACTTCAAGGGGGGAGACCCAGTACTTC. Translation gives CASSITSRGETQYF.

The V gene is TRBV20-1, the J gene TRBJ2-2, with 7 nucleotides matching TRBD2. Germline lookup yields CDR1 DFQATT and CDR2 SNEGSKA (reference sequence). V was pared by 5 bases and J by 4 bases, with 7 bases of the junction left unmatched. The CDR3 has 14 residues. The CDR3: CSARAGEGTGELFF. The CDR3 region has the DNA TGCAGTGCTCGTGCGGGGGAGGGCACCGGGGAGCTGTTTTTT.

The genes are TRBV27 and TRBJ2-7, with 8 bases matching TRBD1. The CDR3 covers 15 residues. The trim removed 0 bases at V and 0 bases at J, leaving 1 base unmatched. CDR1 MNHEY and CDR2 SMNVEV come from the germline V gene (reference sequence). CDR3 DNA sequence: TGTGCCAGCAGTTTATCCCAGGGGGCCTCCTACGAGCAGTACTTC. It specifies CASSLSQGASYEQYF.

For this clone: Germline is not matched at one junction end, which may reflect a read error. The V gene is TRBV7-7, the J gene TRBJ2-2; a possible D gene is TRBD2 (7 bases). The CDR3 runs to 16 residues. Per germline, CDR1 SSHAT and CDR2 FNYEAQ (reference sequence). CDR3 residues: CASSPLRGGRTGELFF. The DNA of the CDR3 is TGTGCTAGCAGCCCCCTAAGGGGGGGCCGCACCGGGGAGCTGTTTTTT.

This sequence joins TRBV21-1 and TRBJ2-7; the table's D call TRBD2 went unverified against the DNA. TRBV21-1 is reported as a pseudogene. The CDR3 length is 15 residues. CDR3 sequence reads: CASSKVSSGEYEQYF. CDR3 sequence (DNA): TGTGCCAGCAGCAAAGTTTCCAGCGGGGAGTACGAGCAGTACTTC.

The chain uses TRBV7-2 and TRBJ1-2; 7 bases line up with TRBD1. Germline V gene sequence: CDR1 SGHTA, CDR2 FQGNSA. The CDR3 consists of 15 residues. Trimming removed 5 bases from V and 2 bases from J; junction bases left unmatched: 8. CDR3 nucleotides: TGTGCCAGCAGCCTTCGACAGGGACTCAACTATGGCTACACCTTC. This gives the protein CASSLRQGLNYGYTF.

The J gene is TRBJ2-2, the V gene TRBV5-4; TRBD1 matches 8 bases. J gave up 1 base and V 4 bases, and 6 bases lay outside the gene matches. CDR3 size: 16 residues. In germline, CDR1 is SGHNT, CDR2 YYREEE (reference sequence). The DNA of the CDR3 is TGTGCCAGCAGCACCGGAGGGACAGGGAACACCGGGGAGCTGTTTTTT. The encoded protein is CASSTGGTGNTGELFF.

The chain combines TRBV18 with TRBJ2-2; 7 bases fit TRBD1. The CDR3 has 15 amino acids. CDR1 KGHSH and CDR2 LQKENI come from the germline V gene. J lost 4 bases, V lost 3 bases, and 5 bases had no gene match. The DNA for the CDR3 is TGTGCCAGCTCACCCGGGACAGACTTCACCGGGGAGCTGTTTTTT. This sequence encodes CASSPGTDFTGELFF.

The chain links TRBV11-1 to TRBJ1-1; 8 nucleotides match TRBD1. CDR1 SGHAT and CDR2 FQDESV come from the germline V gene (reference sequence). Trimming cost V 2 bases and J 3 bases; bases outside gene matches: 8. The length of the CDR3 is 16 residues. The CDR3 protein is CASSLRQGAGYTEAFF. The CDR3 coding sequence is TGTGCCAGCAGCTTACGGCAGGGGGCCGGTTACACTGAAGCTTTCTTT. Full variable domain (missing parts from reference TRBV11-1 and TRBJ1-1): EAEVAQSPRYKITEKSQAVAFWCDPISGHATLYWYRQILGQGPELLVQFQDESVVDDSQLPKDRFSAERLKGVDSTLKIQPAELGDSAMYLCASSLRQGAGYTEAFFGQGTRLTVV.

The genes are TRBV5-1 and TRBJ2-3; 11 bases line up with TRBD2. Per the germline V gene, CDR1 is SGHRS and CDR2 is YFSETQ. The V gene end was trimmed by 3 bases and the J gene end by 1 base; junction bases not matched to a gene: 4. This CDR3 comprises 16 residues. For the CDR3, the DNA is TGCGCCAGCAGCTCCGTTAGCGGGGGGGGCACAGATACGCAGTATTTT. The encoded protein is CASSSVSGGGTDTQYF.

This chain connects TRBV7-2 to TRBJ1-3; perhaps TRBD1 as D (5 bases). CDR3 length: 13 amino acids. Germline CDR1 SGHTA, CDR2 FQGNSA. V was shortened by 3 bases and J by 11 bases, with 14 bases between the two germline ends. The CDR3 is CASSFRSGDPIYF. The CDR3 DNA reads TGTGCCAGCAGCTTTAGATCGGGGGACCCCATATATTTT.

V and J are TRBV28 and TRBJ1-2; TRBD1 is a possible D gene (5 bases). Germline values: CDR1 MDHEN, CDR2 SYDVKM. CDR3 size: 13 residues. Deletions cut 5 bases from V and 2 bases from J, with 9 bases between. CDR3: CASSLQENYGYTF. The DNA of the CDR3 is TGTGCCAGCAGTCTACAGGAGAACTATGGCTACACCTTC.

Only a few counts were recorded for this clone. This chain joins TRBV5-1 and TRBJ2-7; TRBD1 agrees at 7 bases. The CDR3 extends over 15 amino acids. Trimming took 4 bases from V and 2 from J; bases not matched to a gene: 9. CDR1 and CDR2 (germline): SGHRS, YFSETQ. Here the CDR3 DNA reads TGCGCCAGCAGCCCTACCGGGACAGACGCCTACGAGCAGTACTTC. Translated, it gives CASSPTGTDAYEQYF.

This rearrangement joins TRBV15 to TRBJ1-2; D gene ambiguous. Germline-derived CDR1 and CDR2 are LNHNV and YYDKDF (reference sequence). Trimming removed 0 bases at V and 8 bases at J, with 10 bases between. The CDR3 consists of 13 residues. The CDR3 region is CATSRDPGRGYTF. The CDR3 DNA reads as TGTGCCACCAGCAGAGACCCTGGGAGGGGCTACACCTTC.

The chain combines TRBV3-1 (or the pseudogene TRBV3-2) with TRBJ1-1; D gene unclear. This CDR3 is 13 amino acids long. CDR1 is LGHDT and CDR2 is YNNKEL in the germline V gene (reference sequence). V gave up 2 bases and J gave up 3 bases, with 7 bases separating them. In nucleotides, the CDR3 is TGTGCCAGCAGCCAAAGAGTCGACACTGAAGCTTTCTTT. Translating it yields CASSQRVDTEAFF.

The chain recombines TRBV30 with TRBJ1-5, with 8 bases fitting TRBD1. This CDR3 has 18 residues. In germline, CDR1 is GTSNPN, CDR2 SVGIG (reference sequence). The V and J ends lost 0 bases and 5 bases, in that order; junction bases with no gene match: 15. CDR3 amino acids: CAWSVWRSRGLCYQPQHF. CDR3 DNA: TGTGCCTGGAGTGTATGGAGGTCCAGGGGGCTGTGTTATCAGCCCCAGCATTTT.

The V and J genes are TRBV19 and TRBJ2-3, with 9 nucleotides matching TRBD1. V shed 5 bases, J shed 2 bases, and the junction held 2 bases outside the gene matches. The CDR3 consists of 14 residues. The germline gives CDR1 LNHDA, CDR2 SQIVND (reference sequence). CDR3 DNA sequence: TGTGCCAGTAGTGGGGACAGGGACACAGATACGCAGTATTTT. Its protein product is CASSGDRDTDTQYF.

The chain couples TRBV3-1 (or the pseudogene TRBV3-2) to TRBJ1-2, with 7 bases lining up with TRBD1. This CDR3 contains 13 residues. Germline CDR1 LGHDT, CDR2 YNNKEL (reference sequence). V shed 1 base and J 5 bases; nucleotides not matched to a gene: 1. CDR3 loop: CASSQGDSYGYTF. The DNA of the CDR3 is TGTGCCAGCAGCCAAGGGGACAGTTATGGCTACACCTTC.

Here the CDR3 reads CASSFSQGTYEQYF. The CDR3 bases are TGCGCCAGCAGCTTTAGCCAGGGAACCTACGAGCAGTACTTC. The V gene is TRBV5-1, the J gene TRBJ2-7; D may be TRBD1 (5 bases). This CDR3 has 14 amino acids. Germline CDR1 reads SGHRS; CDR2 reads YFSETQ. Trimming left V 2 bases short and J 2 bases short, with 11 bases between.

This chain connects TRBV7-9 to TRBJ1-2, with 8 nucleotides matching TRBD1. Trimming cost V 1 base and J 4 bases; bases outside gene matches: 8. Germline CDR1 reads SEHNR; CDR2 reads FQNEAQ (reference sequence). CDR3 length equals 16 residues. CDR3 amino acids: CASSLEGTGRAYGYTF. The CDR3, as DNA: TGTGCCAGCAGCTTAGAAGGGACAGGAAGGGCCTATGGCTACACCTTC.

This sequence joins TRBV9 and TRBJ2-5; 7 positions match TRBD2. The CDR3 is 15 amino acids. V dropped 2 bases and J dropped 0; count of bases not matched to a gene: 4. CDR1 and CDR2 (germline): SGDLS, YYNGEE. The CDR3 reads CASSVGAGNQETQYF. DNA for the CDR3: TGTGCCAGCAGCGTGGGAGCGGGGAACCAAGAGACCCAGTACTTC.

The CDR3, as DNA: TGTGCCAGCAGTCGGACAGCCACAGATACGCAGTATTTT. Amino acid sequence: CASSRTATDTQYF. The chain links TRBV2 to TRBJ2-3; tentatively, D is TRBD1 (6 bases). The germline V and J ends were trimmed by 5 bases and 2 bases, with 8 bases remaining between them. This CDR3 is 13 amino acids long. Germline V gene data show CDR1 as SNHLY and CDR2 as FYNNEI.

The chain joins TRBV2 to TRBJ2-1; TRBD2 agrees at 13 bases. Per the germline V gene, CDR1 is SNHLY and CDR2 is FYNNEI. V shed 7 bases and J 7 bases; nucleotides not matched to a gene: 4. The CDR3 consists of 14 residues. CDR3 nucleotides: TGTGCCAGCATACTAGCGGGGGGGCTTAATGAGCAGTTCTTC. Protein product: CASILAGGLNEQFF.